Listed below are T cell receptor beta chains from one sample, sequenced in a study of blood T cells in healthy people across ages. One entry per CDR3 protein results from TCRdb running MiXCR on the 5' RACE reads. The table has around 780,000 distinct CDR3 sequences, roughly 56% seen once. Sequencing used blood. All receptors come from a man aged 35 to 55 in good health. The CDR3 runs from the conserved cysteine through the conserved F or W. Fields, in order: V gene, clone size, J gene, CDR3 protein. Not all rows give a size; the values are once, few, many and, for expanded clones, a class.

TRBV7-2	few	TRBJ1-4	CASSSGGANEKLFF
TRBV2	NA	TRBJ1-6	CASSSRQGGSPLHF
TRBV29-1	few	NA	CSGRDRVSYEQYF
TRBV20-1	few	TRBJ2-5	CSASSLRGAQFEQYF
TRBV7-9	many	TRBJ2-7	CASSQSGEQYF
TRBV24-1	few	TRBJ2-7	CATSDLDPRQGTHEQYF
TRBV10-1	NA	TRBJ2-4	CASSSTIWSVRHPMAKNIQYF
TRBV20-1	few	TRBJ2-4	CSAPPAGGADIQYF
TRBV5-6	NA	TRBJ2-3	CASSQWTSRHRYAYF
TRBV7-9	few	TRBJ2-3	CASSLEGSDTQYF
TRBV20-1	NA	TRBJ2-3	CSAFPRAENTDTQYF
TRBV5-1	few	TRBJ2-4	CASSLETGKDIQYF
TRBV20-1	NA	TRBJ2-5	CSAKRLAGGYQETQYF
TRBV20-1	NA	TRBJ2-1	CSAFSPSLDEQFF
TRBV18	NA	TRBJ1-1	CASSPGGAGTEAFF
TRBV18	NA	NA	CASSPGQGIRETQYF
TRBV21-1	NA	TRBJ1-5	CASSPDREYSNQPQHF
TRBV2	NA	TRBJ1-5	CASSEGATSGYQHF
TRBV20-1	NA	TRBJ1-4	CSARGVLHPFNEKLFF
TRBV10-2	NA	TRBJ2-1	CASSRATAYNEQFF
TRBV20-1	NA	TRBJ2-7	CSANPLGQISYEQYF
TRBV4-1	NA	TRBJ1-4	CASSQEGSANSGNEKLFF
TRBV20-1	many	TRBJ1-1	CSANAGGDTEAFF